This T cell receptor beta chain stems from a study of multiple sclerosis patients with progressive multifocal leukoencephalopathy. V trimming: 1 base; J trimming: 4 bases; junction bases outside the gene matches: 5. CDR1 and CDR2 (germline): SGHTA, FQGNSA. The CDR3 runs to 16 residues. Spiked into each PCR were synthetic inline TR CDR3 controls of all V-J pairings. This table comes from immunoSEQ multiplex PCR, and its TCRdb copy is limited to in-frame clones, with some not included. The data contain 25,000 to 30,000 clones, under 90% of them singletons. Points from the study as a whole: Before and during natalizumab, the clones expanded at PML already existed.

Time point indicated: more than five months of natalizumab therapy. About this clone: Its antigen is currently unknown.

The TCR sequence derives from a human donor with multiple sclerosis. The sequenced sample was PBMCs, obtained from a patient treated with natalizumab. The genes are TRBV7-2 and TRBJ2-3; 10 positions match TRBD1. CDR3 nucleotide sequence: TGTGCCAGCAGCTTAGGGGACAGGGGAGGCGCAGATACGCAGTATTTT. Translation gives CASSLGDRGGADTQYF.